These 27 T cell receptor beta chains share one sample of origin, sequenced in a study of blood T cell repertoires in COVID-19. This table comes from immunoSEQ multiplex PCR, and its TCRdb copy is limited to in-frame clones, with some not included. The table lists tens of thousands of clones, 80% of them singletons. Sequencing used peripheral blood. Receptors originate from a human donor in a cohort sampled during active COVID-19.

This clone was detected only once. The gene calls are TRBV10-3 and TRBJ2-7; 7 bases fit TRBD2. Per the germline V gene, CDR1 is ENHRY and CDR2 is SYGVKD. CDR3 length: 14 amino acids. V shed 4 bases, J shed 3 bases, and the junction held 6 bases outside the gene matches. In DNA, the CDR3 is TGTGCCATCAGTGGGACTAGTTCCGGCTACGAGCAGTACTTC. It specifies CAISGTSSGYEQYF.

Only one count was recorded for this clone. The J gene is TRBJ2-7, the V gene TRBV7-9, with D possibly being TRBD1 (6 bases). The CDR3 runs to 16 residues. Germline V gene sequence: CDR1 SEHNR, CDR2 FQNEAQ (reference sequence). V was clipped by 0 bases and J by 9 bases, with 21 bases between them. In nucleotides, the CDR3 is TGTGCCAGCAGCTTAGCCCCGGGTGGGGACATAAGTGGGCAGTACTTC. It specifies CASSLAPGGDISGQYF.

The rearrangement links TRBV27 to TRBJ2-5; D perhaps matches TRBD2 (5 bases). CDR3 size: 15 residues. The V end was cut by 6 bases, the J end by 2 bases, with 16 bases between. Germline V gives CDR1 MNHEY, CDR2 SMNVEV (reference sequence). In nucleotides, the CDR3 is TGTGCCAGCAGCCTTTCCCAGCGGCCTCAAGAGACCCAGTACTTC. Residues: CASSLSQRPQETQYF.

This clone turned up a few times. The chain has TRBV7-9 and TRBJ2-7, with D maybe TRBD2 (5 bases). Trimming left V 5 bases short and J 0 bases short, with 14 bases between. Germline CDR1 and CDR2: SEHNR and FQNEAQ (reference sequence). The CDR3 sequence is 15 residues long. This chain's CDR3 is CASSLSGYSSYEQYF. The CDR3 DNA follows: TGTGCCAGCAGCCTGAGCGGATACAGCTCCTACGAGCAGTACTTC. Based on the CDR3 plus reference TRBV7-9 and TRBJ2-7, the full variable domain is DTGVSQNPRHKITKRGQNVTFRCDPISEHNRLYWYRQTLGQGPEFLTYFQNEAQLEKSRLLSDRFSAERPKGSFSTLEIQRTEQGDSAMYLCASSLSGYSSYEQYFGPGTRLTVT.

The rearrangement joins TRBV5-1 to TRBJ2-1; D is possibly TRBD1 (8 bases). V shed 4 bases and J shed 7 bases, with 15 bases lying between them. Germline V gene data show CDR1 as SGHRS and CDR2 as YFSETQ. The CDR3 runs 14 residues. This CDR3 reads CASSIGQGGNEQFF. The CDR3 DNA sequence: TGCGCCAGCAGCATCGGACAGGGAGGGAATGAGCAGTTCTTC.

V gene TRBV25-1 combines with J gene TRBJ2-7; D is perhaps TRBD1 (6 bases). There are 14 residues in the CDR3. Trimming cost V 5 bases and J 2 bases, with 13 bases left between them. Germline CDR1 and CDR2: MGHDK and SYGVNS. CDR3 region: CASSRGGNTYEQYF. The DNA for the CDR3 is TGTGCCAGCAGTCGAGGGGGTAATACCTACGAGCAGTACTTC.

The chain has TRBV10-3 and TRBJ2-3; 8 bases fit TRBD1. Germline CDR1 and CDR2: ENHRY and SYGVKD. V shed 3 bases, J shed 1 base, and the junction held 3 bases outside the gene matches. This CDR3 is 15 amino acids long. The CDR3 nucleotides are TGTGCCATCAGTGACACAGGGGGGCGCACAGATACGCAGTATTTT. Residues: CAISDTGGRTDTQYF.

V usage is TRBV7-9 and J usage is TRBJ2-5; the match to TRBD1 covers 10 bases. Germline V gene sequence: CDR1 SEHNR, CDR2 FQNEAQ (reference sequence). The CDR3 length is 16 residues. With V trimmed by 2 bases and J by 4 bases, 7 bases remained unmatched. The CDR3 DNA is TGTGCCAGCAGCTTAACGGACAGGGGGATGAGAGAGACCCAGTACTTC. Encoded protein: CASSLTDRGMRETQYF.

V is TRBV9 and J is TRBJ2-3; unclear D gene. This CDR3 comprises 15 residues. V was trimmed by 0 bases and J by 0 bases, leaving 8 bases between them. Germline loops: CDR1 SGDLS, CDR2 YYNGEE. In nucleotides, the CDR3 is TGTGCCAGCAGCGTAGGAGACACAAGCACAGATACGCAGTATTTT. Translating gives CASSVGDTSTDTQYF.

This clone was detected once. The chain has TRBV3-1 (or the pseudogene TRBV3-2) and TRBJ2-6, with 11 bases that match TRBD1. The CDR3 is made up of 18 amino acids. Unmatched junction bases numbered 9, after V lost 6 bases and J lost 2 bases. Germline V gene sequence: CDR1 LGHDT, CDR2 YNNKEL (reference sequence). CDR3 DNA: TGTGCCAGCAGTCACACCGGGACAGGGGGGGCTGGGGCCAACGTCCTGACTTTC. Protein: CASSHTGTGGAGANVLTF.

The sample holds one count of this clone. This sequence joins TRBV5-1 and TRBJ1-4, with 7 positions matching TRBD1. The CDR3 is 15 amino acids. Losses at the gene ends were 4 bases for V and 6 bases for J; bases not matched to a gene: 9. The V gene's germline CDR1 is SGHRS and CDR2 YFSETQ. The CDR3: CASSLTRQGDEKLFF. The CDR3 DNA is TGCGCCAGCAGCCTGACGCGGCAGGGGGATGAAAAACTGTTTTTT.

Judged by abundance, this clone is medium-sized. The V call is TRBV6-4, the J call TRBJ2-3, with TRBD2 matching over 7 bases. This CDR3 has 15 residues. The germline CDR1 and CDR2 sequences are MRHNA and SNTAGT. The J segment lost 0 bases and the V segment lost 3 bases, leaving 3 bases of the junction unmatched. The CDR3 spells CASSESGESTDTQYF. The DNA for the CDR3 is TGTGCCAGCAGTGAAAGCGGGGAAAGCACAGATACGCAGTATTTT.

This rearrangement joins TRBV7-2 to TRBJ2-7, with a possible D match to TRBD1 (5 bases). Trimming took off 1 base at V and 7 bases at J, with 17 bases between the two ends. This CDR3 region has 15 residues. From germline, CDR1 is SGHTA and CDR2 FQGNSA. The CDR3 bases are TGTGCCAGCAGCTTAGATGGGGCAGGGATAGGTGAGCAGTACTTC. Translating it yields CASSLDGAGIGEQYF.

The rearrangement joins TRBV7-9 to TRBJ1-1; D might be TRBD1 (5 bases). There are 14 residues in the CDR3. CDR1 is SEHNR and CDR2 is FQNEAQ in the germline V gene (reference sequence). Trimming removed 3 bases from V and 2 bases from J, with 10 bases in between. The CDR3, as DNA: TGTGCCAGCAGCTTTGGGGGAGGAAACACTGAAGCTTTCTTT. It is translated as CASSFGGGNTEAFF.

The gene calls are TRBV5-5 and TRBJ2-1, with 10 bases lining up with TRBD2. The V and J ends lost 3 bases and 6 bases, in that order; junction bases with no gene match: 6. Germline loops: CDR1 SGHKS, CDR2 YYEKEE (reference sequence). The length of the CDR3 is 15 residues. DNA for the CDR3: TGTGCCAGCAGCTCTACTAGCGGGAAACGCAATGAGCAGTTCTTC. Translated: CASSSTSGKRNEQFF.

This clone was seen more than once but under ten times. The chain joins TRBV7-9 to TRBJ2-5, with D unresolved. Looked up from germline, CDR1 is SEHNR and CDR2 is FQNEAQ (reference sequence). V was shortened by 3 bases and J by 7 bases, with 9 bases between the two germline ends. There are 12 residues in the CDR3. In DNA form, the CDR3 reads TGTGCCAGCAGCTTTAGCCTGGGGACCCAGTACTTC. Translating it yields CASSFSLGTQYF.

The rearrangement joins TRBV7-8 to TRBJ2-1; a possible D gene is TRBD1 (6 bases). The CDR3 totals 14 residues. V was clipped by 2 bases and J by 7 bases, with 12 bases between them. Looked up from germline, CDR1 is SGHVS and CDR2 is FQNEAQ. This CDR3 is CASSLSLRGNEQFF. The CDR3 DNA reads as TGTGCCAGCAGCTTATCTTTAAGGGGGAATGAGCAGTTCTTC.

This chain connects TRBV15 to TRBJ1-3; D is unresolved. The germline CDR1 and CDR2 sequences are LNHNV and YYDKDF (reference sequence). This CDR3 is 17 amino acids long. The V end was cut by 0 bases, the J end by 2 bases, with 14 bases between. The DNA for the CDR3 is TGTGCCACCAGCAGAGAGCGATACGGGAACGCTGGAAACACCATATATTTT. This translates into CATSRERYGNAGNTIYF.

The chain has TRBV15 and TRBJ2-1; 9 nucleotides align to TRBD1. The CDR3 is made up of 18 amino acids. V lost 1 base and J lost 4; bases outside the gene matches: 11. Germline values: CDR1 LNHNV, CDR2 YYDKDF (reference sequence). CDR3 nucleotides: TGTGCCACCAGCAGAGTTCCCTTAGGAGGGACAGGGTACAATGAGCAGTTCTTC. Translating gives CATSRVPLGGTGYNEQFF.

Only a few counts were recorded for this clone. This chain's CDR3 is CASSPRDNYGYTF. The DNA of the CDR3 is TGTGCCAGCAGTCCGCGGGACAACTATGGCTACACCTTC. The chain employs TRBV12-3 or TRBV12-4 and TRBJ1-2; maybe TRBD1 (5 bases). With 5 bases removed from V and 2 bases from J, the gap between germline ends came to 9 bases. The CDR3 runs to 13 residues.

The chain recombines TRBV5-1 with TRBJ1-1; weak D call: TRBD1 (5 bases). The CDR3 runs 15 residues. V lost 0 bases to trimming and J lost 1 base, with 10 bases between them. Germline-derived CDR1 and CDR2 are SGHRS and YFSETQ. CDR3 coding DNA: TGCGCCAGCAGCTTGGGTCTCGGGGGGAACACTGAAGCTTTCTTT. This gives the protein CASSLGLGGNTEAFF.

This clone was picked up many times. The chain combines TRBV7-8 with TRBJ2-7; tentative D call: TRBD1 (5 bases). V lost 5 bases and J 2 bases, leaving 10 bases between the germline ends. The germline V gene has CDR1 SGHVS and CDR2 FQNEAQ. This CDR3 has 13 amino acids. CDR3 in amino acids: CASSPDSTYEQYF. CDR3 sequence (DNA): TGTGCCAGCAGCCCCGACAGTACCTACGAGCAGTACTTC. The full variable domain, rest sourced from reference TRBV7-8 and TRBJ2-7, is GAGVSQSPRYKVAKRGQDVALRCDPISGHVSLFWYQQALGQGPEFLTYFQNEAQLDKSGLPSDRFFAERPEGSVSTLKIQRTQQEDSAVYLCASSPDSTYEQYFGPGTRLTVT.

The gene calls are TRBV27 and TRBJ2-1, with 8 positions matching TRBD1. The CDR3 has 14 residues. CDR1 is MNHEY, CDR2 SMNVEV, per germline (reference sequence). The V segment lost 6 bases and the J segment 6 bases; nucleotides outside the gene matches: 7. The CDR3 bases are TGTGCCAGCAGCCGGGACAGGTGGGGCAATGAGCAGTTCTTC. This codes for CASSRDRWGNEQFF.

V usage is TRBV28 and J usage is TRBJ1-1; 11 bases map to TRBD1. Germline values: CDR1 MDHEN, CDR2 SYDVKM. This CDR3 has 14 amino acids. Trimming took 6 bases from V and 6 from J; bases not matched to a gene: 6. This CDR3 is CASSPGQGAAEAFF. CDR3 sequence (DNA): TGTGCCAGCAGCCCAGGACAGGGGGCTGCTGAAGCTTTCTTT.

This clone was seen a single time. As DNA, the CDR3 is TGTGCCACCAGCAGAGATCTCGGGGAGGTCGACACTGAAGCTTTCTTT. Its protein is CATSRDLGEVDTEAFF. This rearrangement joins TRBV15 to TRBJ1-1; D remains ambiguous. Trimming took 0 bases from V and 3 from J, leaving 14 bases between them. Germline CDR1 and CDR2: LNHNV and YYDKDF (reference sequence). The CDR3 extends over 16 amino acids.

The chain uses TRBV5-1 and TRBJ2-1; 8 positions match TRBD2. The length of the CDR3 is 16 residues. CDR1 and CDR2 from the germline V gene are SGHRS and YFSETQ. Losses at the gene ends were 3 bases for V and 2 bases for J; bases not matched to a gene: 7. CDR3 in amino acids: CASSSSTSGAYNEQFF. CDR3 coding DNA: TGCGCCAGCAGCTCCTCCACTAGCGGTGCCTACAATGAGCAGTTCTTC.

The genes are TRBV7-9 and TRBJ2-5, with a tentative D call TRBD2 (6 bases). This CDR3 is built from 18 residues. Germline CDR1 reads SEHNR; CDR2 reads FQNEAQ (reference sequence). V dropped 2 bases and J dropped 3 bases, with 22 bases sitting between them. In DNA, the CDR3 is TGTGCCAGCAGCTTATCCCCTATTTCAGGAGGACTAAAAGAGACCCAGTACTTC. Translation gives CASSLSPISGGLKETQYF. Full variable domain (outside the CDR3, taken from reference TRBV7-9 and TRBJ2-5): DTGVSQNPRHKITKRGQNVTFRCDPISEHNRLYWYRQTLGQGPEFLTYFQNEAQLEKSRLLSDRFSAERPKGSFSTLEIQRTEQGDSAMYLCASSLSPISGGLKETQYFGPGTRLLVL.